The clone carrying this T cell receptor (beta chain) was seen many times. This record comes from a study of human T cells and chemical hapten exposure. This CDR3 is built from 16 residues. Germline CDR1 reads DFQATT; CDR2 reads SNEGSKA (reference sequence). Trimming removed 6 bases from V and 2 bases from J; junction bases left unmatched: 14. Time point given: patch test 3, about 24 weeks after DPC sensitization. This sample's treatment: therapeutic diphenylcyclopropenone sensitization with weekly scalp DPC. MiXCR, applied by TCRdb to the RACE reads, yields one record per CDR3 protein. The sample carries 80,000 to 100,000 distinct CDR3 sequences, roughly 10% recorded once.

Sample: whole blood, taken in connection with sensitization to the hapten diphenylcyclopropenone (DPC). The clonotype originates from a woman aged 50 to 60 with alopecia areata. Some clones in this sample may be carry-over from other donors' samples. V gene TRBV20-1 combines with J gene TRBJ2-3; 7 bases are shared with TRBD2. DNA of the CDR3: TGCAGTGCCCAGAGTAGGGGAGGGTGGAACACAGATACGCAGTATTTT. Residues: CSAQSRGGWNTDTQYF.